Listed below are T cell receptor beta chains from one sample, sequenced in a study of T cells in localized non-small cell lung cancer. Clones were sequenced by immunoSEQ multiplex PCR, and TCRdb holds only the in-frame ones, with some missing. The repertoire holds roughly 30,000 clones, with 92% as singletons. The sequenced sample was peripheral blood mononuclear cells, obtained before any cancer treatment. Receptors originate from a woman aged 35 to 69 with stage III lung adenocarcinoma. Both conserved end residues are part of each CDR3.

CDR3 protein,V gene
CASSFTALNTEAFF,TRBV7-9
CASSFLAGADEQFF,TRBV28
CASSVRQGLDEKLFF,TRBV11-2
CASSVQESPEGTQYF,TRBV21-1
CASSKQGGTEAFF,TRBV7-9
CASSRGQLMNTEAFF,TRBV7-2
CASSQDGQAQYTLYF,TRBV4-3
CASSLSGNNEQFF,TRBV7-9
CASSPRDGHYNEQFF,TRBV11-2
CASCRRLTDTQYF,TRBV6-6
CASSYGQNEKTQYF,TRBV6-6
CASSYSGGTQYF,TRBV6-5
CASRTQGNEKLFF,TRBV5-4
CASSLSGVQYEQYF,TRBV7-9
CGSSLGSGIGTEAFF,TRBV7-9
CASSYTGMNTEAFF,TRBV5-1